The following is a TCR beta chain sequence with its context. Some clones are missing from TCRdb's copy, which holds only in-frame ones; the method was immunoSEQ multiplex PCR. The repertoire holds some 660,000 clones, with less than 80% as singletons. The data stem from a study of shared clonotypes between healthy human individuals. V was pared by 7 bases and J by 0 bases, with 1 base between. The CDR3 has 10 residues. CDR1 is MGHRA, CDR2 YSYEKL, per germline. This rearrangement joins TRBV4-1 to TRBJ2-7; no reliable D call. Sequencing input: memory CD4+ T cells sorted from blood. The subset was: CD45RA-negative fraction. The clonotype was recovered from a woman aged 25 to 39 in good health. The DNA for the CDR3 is TGCGCCAGCACCTCCTACGAGCAGTACTTC. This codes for CASTSYEQYF.